The clone carrying this T cell receptor beta chain was counted ten times or more. Antigen unknown. Germline V gene sequence: CDR1 SEHNR, CDR2 FQNEAQ (reference sequence). The CDR3 is 16 residues long. V was pared by 5 bases and J by 7 bases, with 12 bases of the junction left unmatched. This sample is drawn from a study of T-cell memory formation after mild COVID-19. The study's findings and limits: Day 15 to 85 contractors were CD4/CD8 balanced; later expanders leaned CD4+.

TCRdb independently ran MiXCR on the 5' RACE reads; one entry per CDR3 protein. The data show a few hundred thousand distinct CDR3 sequences, roughly 26% seen once. This chain uses TRBV7-9 with TRBJ2-3, with TRBD2 matching 10 bases. This TCR came from an adult woman who had mild COVID-19 (a few samples of this study predate the infection). Cell type and time point are not known. Sequencing was performed on PBMCs or a T cell subset sorted from them (not recorded which). CDR3 nucleotides: TGTGCCAGCAGCCCCCGTGAGCGGGGGGGACCGAATACGCAGTATTTT. This codes for CASSPRERGGPNTQYF.